The 25 T cell receptor beta chains below come from one sample, sequenced in a study of a mutant IDH1 vaccine in newly diagnosed glioma (dated by TCRdb to the early 2020s). The meaning of the sample's time point label: week 11, during vaccination. Each vaccine dose was 300 ug of a 20-mer mutant IDH1 peptide in Montanide, given subcutaneously with topical imiquimod. These TCRs' antigens remain unknown. The method behind the library was the immunoSEQ multiplex PCR assay. Not all clones reach the TCRdb copy of this immuneACCESS table, which keeps in-frame sequences only. Checked studies attribute under half of the gap to unresolved V genes and leave the rest unexplained. The sample profile shows around 53,000 clones; roughly 91% of them were found once. Around 2.2% of the sample is taken by the ten largest. Material: PBMCs, obtained from a glioma patient whose treatment included an IDH1 peptide vaccine. Receptors were obtained from a man aged 50-60 years with glioma.

This clone was counted a single time. This rearrangement joins TRBV4-3 to TRBJ1-1, with D possibly TRBD1 on 5 matching bases. CDR3 length: 14 residues. Trimming shortened V by 4 bases and J by 4 bases, and 13 bases separated the two germline ends. The germline V gene has CDR1 LGHNA and CDR2 YSLEER. This CDR3 reads CASSRIGGATEAFF. In DNA, the CDR3 is TGCGCCAGCAGCCGCATCGGCGGGGCCACTGAAGCTTTCTTT.

The chain carries TRBV2 and TRBJ2-7; D is ambiguous. The CDR3 totals 14 residues. Trimming took 4 bases from V and 3 from J, leaving 13 bases between them. Germline CDR1 is SNHLY and CDR2 is FYNNEI. DNA of the CDR3: TGTGCCAGCAGTGCGATCAAGTCGATCTACGAGCAGTACTTC. Its translation: CASSAIKSIYEQYF.

The chain links TRBV5-4 to TRBJ2-7; D is unresolved. The germline V gene encodes CDR1 SGHNT and CDR2 YYREEE (reference sequence). The CDR3 has 15 residues. Trimming cost V 4 bases and J 0 bases, with 14 bases left between them. The CDR3 nucleotides read TGTGCCAGCAGCCTTGGTAGGGATAGCTCCTACGAGCAGTACTTC. Translation: CASSLGRDSSYEQYF.

The count of this clone is one. V gene TRBV2 combines with J gene TRBJ1-5; 8 nucleotides line up with TRBD1. CDR1 is SNHLY and CDR2 is FYNNEI in the germline V gene. The V and J ends lost 4 bases and 6 bases, in that order; junction bases with no gene match: 8. This CDR3 contains 15 residues. The CDR3 DNA reads TGTGCCAGCAGTGTGAATGGACAGGGTATTCAGCCCCAGCATTTT. This codes for CASSVNGQGIQPQHF.

V gene TRBV28 combines with J gene TRBJ2-3; unclear D gene. V lost 5 bases and J lost 0, with 18 bases in between. Germline V CDR1 and CDR2: MDHEN, SYDVKM. The CDR3 spans 17 residues. CDR3 sequence reads: CASSNIEAPPSTDTQYF. The CDR3 DNA follows: TGTGCCAGCAGTAACATCGAGGCCCCCCCTAGCACAGATACGCAGTATTTT.

The chain combines TRBV5-4 with TRBJ1-1; 9 positions agree with TRBD1. CDR3 length: 17 amino acids. V lost 4 bases, J lost 4 bases, and 14 bases stayed unmatched. In germline, CDR1 is SGHNT, CDR2 YYREEE (reference sequence). The CDR3 DNA sequence: TGTGCCAGCAGCGATCATACAGGGGGCGTAAGAAGCACTGAAGCTTTCTTT. Its translation: CASSDHTGGVRSTEAFF. Drawing the rest from reference TRBV5-4 and TRBJ1-1, the complete variable domain is ETGVTQSPTHLIKTRGQQVTLRCSSQSGHNTVSWYQQALGQGPQFIFQYYREEENGRGNFPPRFSGLQFPNYSSELNVNALELDDSALYLCASSDHTGGVRSTEAFFGQGTRLTVV.

V gene TRBV5-1 combines with J gene TRBJ1-1; D is perhaps TRBD1 (6 bases). The CDR3 is 16 residues long. Germline V gene lookup returns CDR1 SGHRS and CDR2 YFSETQ. V was cut by 0 bases and J by 4 bases, with 16 bases left in between. In nucleotides, the CDR3 is TGCGCCAGCAGCTTGGAGATTCGGGGGGCCGTCACTGAAGCTTTCTTT. Its protein product is CASSLEIRGAVTEAFF.

The chain carries TRBV15 and TRBJ2-7, with D tentatively TRBD1 (6 bases). Trimming pared 1 base from V and 2 bases from J, leaving 9 bases between. The CDR3 runs to 14 residues. Germline V gene sequence: CDR1 LNHNV, CDR2 YYDKDF (reference sequence). Here the CDR3 DNA reads TGTGCCACCAGCAGAGGCAGGACAGCCTACGAGCAGTACTTC. It is translated as CATSRGRTAYEQYF.

This clone appeared once. The V call is TRBV18, the J call TRBJ2-5; a weak D match, TRBD1 (5 bases). The CDR3 is 14 residues long. Deletions cut 3 bases from V and 5 bases from J, with 13 bases between. CDR1 is KGHSH and CDR2 is LQKENI in the germline V gene. This chain's CDR3 is CASSPPSGIETQYF. The DNA for the CDR3 is TGTGCCAGCTCACCTCCCTCAGGGATCGAGACCCAGTACTTC.

The chain uses TRBV11-2 and TRBJ2-5, with no clear D. Looked up from germline, CDR1 is SGHAT and CDR2 is FQNNGV. V lost 1 base and J lost 4, with 13 bases in between. This CDR3 region has 15 residues. Written as DNA, the CDR3 is TGTGCCAGCAGCTTAGGTTCCGGACCACCAGAGACCCAGTACTTC. Amino acids: CASSLGSGPPETQYF.

In this sample, this clone turned up once. The V gene is TRBV11-2, the J gene TRBJ1-4; 8 bases fit TRBD1. V lost 5 bases to trimming and J lost 8 bases; unmatched junction nucleotides: 10. Looked up from germline, CDR1 is SGHAT and CDR2 is FQNNGV. There are 15 residues in the CDR3. CDR3 nucleotide sequence: TGTGCCAGCAGCCTTGGGGGGACAGGAATGGAAAAACTGTTTTTT. It specifies CASSLGGTGMEKLFF.

This chain joins TRBV9 and TRBJ2-2, with 9 nucleotides matching TRBD1. CDR1 is SGDLS, CDR2 YYNGEE, per germline. Trimming cost V 0 bases and J 8 bases; bases outside gene matches: 8. The CDR3 totals 16 residues. The CDR3 DNA follows: TGTGCCAGCAGCGTAGAACAGGGGGCAACGATGGGGGAGCTGTTTTTT. It specifies CASSVEQGATMGELFF. Full variable domain (outside the CDR3, taken from reference TRBV9 and TRBJ2-2): DSGVTQTPKHLITATGQRVTLRCSPRSGDLSVYWYQQSLDQGLQFLIQYYNGEERAKGNILERFSAQQFPDLHSELNLSSLELGDSALYFCASSVEQGATMGELFFGEGSRLTVL.

The chain has TRBV7-6 and TRBJ1-4, with a tentative D call TRBD1 (5 bases). The V gene lost 0 bases and the J gene lost 8 bases, with 13 bases spanning the gap. The CDR3 is 15 residues long. CDR1 is SGHVS, CDR2 FNYEAQ, per germline. The CDR3: CASSLATGRDEKLFF. The CDR3, as DNA: TGTGCCAGCAGCTTAGCTACAGGCAGGGACGAAAAACTGTTTTTT.

The genes are TRBV30 and TRBJ1-1; D is uncertain. This CDR3 has 13 residues. Trimming stripped 2 bases from V and 0 bases from J, with 7 bases between. CDR1 is GTSNPN, CDR2 SVGIG, per germline (reference sequence). Here the CDR3 reads CAWSRDLNTEAFF. Here the CDR3 DNA reads TGTGCCTGGAGTCGAGACCTGAACACTGAAGCTTTCTTT.

V and J are TRBV30 and TRBJ2-5, with TRBD2 identical over 7 bases. The CDR3 length is 14 residues. In germline, CDR1 is GTSNPN, CDR2 SVGIG (reference sequence). V trimming: 4 bases; J trimming: 2 bases; junction bases outside the gene matches: 7. CDR3 protein: CAWTAWGGQETQYF. Here the CDR3 DNA reads TGTGCCTGGACGGCCTGGGGAGGGCAAGAGACCCAGTACTTC. Based on the CDR3 plus reference TRBV30 and TRBJ2-5, the full variable domain is SQTIHQWPATLVQPVGSPLSLECTVEGTSNPNLYWYRQAAGRGLQLLFYSVGIGQISSEVPQNLSASRPQDRQFILSSKKLLLSDSGFYLCAWTAWGGQETQYFGPGTRLLVL.

This clone was counted between two and nine times. V is TRBV10-1 and J is TRBJ2-5; D remains unclear. CDR1 is WNHNN and CDR2 is SYGVQD in the germline V gene (reference sequence). The length of the CDR3 is 12 residues. V was trimmed by 7 bases and J by 3 bases, leaving 9 bases between them. The CDR3 here is CASKVGKETQYF. The CDR3 DNA reads as TGCGCCAGCAAGGTAGGCAAAGAGACCCAGTACTTC.

Only one count was recorded for this clone. The V call is TRBV5-1, the J call TRBJ1-5; tentative D call: TRBD1 (5 bases). CDR1 and CDR2 from the germline V gene are SGHRS and YFSETQ. Trimming took 0 bases from V and 1 from J, leaving 14 bases between them. The CDR3 contains 17 residues. This chain's CDR3 is CASSLAPTGGSNQPQHF. CDR3 in DNA: TGCGCCAGCAGCTTGGCCCCAACCGGGGGAAGCAATCAGCCCCAGCATTTT.

V usage is TRBV6-1 and J usage is TRBJ2-3; the D is unclear. The V and J ends lost 6 bases and 2 bases respectively, with 9 bases between them. CDR1 and CDR2 (germline): MNHNS, SASEGT. This CDR3 region has 13 residues. CDR3 protein: CASSQRTTDTQYF. The CDR3 region has the DNA TGTGCCAGCAGCCAGCGAACCACAGATACGCAGTATTTT.

The chain uses TRBV7-2 and TRBJ1-5; D perhaps matches TRBD1 (6 bases). CDR1 and CDR2 (germline): SGHTA, FQGNSA. The CDR3 is made up of 15 amino acids. V lost 2 bases, J lost 6 bases, and 14 bases lay in between. CDR3 loop: CASSLRGEIGQPQHF. As DNA, the CDR3 is TGTGCCAGCAGCTTAAGGGGGGAGATCGGTCAGCCCCAGCATTTT.

V is TRBV7-9 and J is TRBJ2-1, with TRBD2 matching over 11 bases. The V segment lost 6 bases and the J segment 6 bases; nucleotides outside the gene matches: 10. This CDR3 contains 16 residues. CDR1 and CDR2 (germline): SEHNR, FQNEAQ (reference sequence). The CDR3 DNA follows: TGTGCCAGCAGACCTACTACTAGCGGGAGAGGCAATGAGCAGTTCTTC. The encoded protein is CASRPTTSGRGNEQFF.

The V call is TRBV19, the J call TRBJ1-3; possible D gene TRBD1, 6 bases. The CDR3 contains 14 residues. Trimming shortened V by 8 bases and J by 2 bases, and 13 bases separated the two germline ends. Per the germline V gene, CDR1 is LNHDA and CDR2 is SQIVND (reference sequence). The CDR3 loop reads CASQQGSAGNTIYF. CDR3 bases: TGTGCCAGTCAGCAGGGGAGCGCTGGAAACACCATATATTTT.

V usage is TRBV10-3 and J usage is TRBJ1-3; D remains unclear. The CDR3 sequence is 15 residues long. Germline CDR1 ENHRY, CDR2 SYGVKD. Trimming cost V 1 base and J 0 bases, with 7 bases left between them. The CDR3 region is CAISELLYSGNTIYF. CDR3 DNA: TGTGCCATCAGTGAGTTGTTGTACTCTGGAAACACCATATATTTT.

The CDR3 reads CASSLRQPTRNEQYF. CDR3 coding DNA: TGTGCCAGCAGTTTACGACAGCCAACAAGGAACGAGCAGTACTTC. The chain carries TRBV28 and TRBJ2-7, with D maybe TRBD1 (5 bases). Per germline, CDR1 MDHEN and CDR2 SYDVKM. V was cut by 2 bases and J by 5 bases, with 16 bases left in between. This CDR3 has 15 residues.

The chain has TRBV6-1 and TRBJ1-3; D gene uncertain. Germline CDR1 is MNHNS and CDR2 is SASEGT. Trimming pared 4 bases from V and 4 bases from J, leaving 17 bases between. The CDR3 extends over 16 amino acids. CDR3 bases: TGTGCCAGCAGTGCTATTAGACGCAACAGCGGAAACACCATATATTTT. As protein: CASSAIRRNSGNTIYF.

This chain connects TRBV19 to TRBJ2-3; 8 positions match TRBD2. Germline trimming cut 3 bases from V and 2 bases from J; bases unmatched to any gene: 1. CDR3 length: 14 amino acids. CDR1 LNHDA and CDR2 SQIVND come from the germline V gene (reference sequence). The CDR3: CASSISGTTDTQYF. In nucleotides, the CDR3 is TGTGCCAGTAGTATTAGCGGGACCACAGATACGCAGTATTTT.